Each of the 7 T cell receptor beta chains below was sequenced from the same sample in a study of identical twins. TCRdb fed the 5' RACE reads into MiXCR, producing one record per CDR3 protein. Altogether roughly 770,000 distinct CDR3 sequences are present, approximately 18% being singletons, with the ten largest covering 13%. These data were also reused for a study on T cells expressing NK-cell markers.

Sequenced input: PBMCs. The receptors stem from a woman between 18 and 29 years old in good health.

The sample holds a few counts of this clonotype. V usage is TRBV9 and J usage is TRBJ1-2; no reliable D call. V was shortened by 0 bases and J by 8 bases, with 14 bases between the two germline ends. Germline V CDR1 and CDR2: SGDLS, YYNGEE. The CDR3 contains 14 residues. The CDR3 bases are TGTGCCAGCAGCGTAGATCCGGGAAGTCCGGGCTACACCTTC. Its protein is CASSVDPGSPGYTF.

The V gene is TRBV5-6, the J gene TRBJ1-4, with D possibly being TRBD1 (5 bases). The germline V and J ends were trimmed by 2 bases and 3 bases, with 8 bases remaining between them. Germline V gene lookup returns CDR1 SGHDT and CDR2 YYEEEE. This CDR3 is built from 14 residues. CDR3 sequence: CASSFGAANEKLFF. CDR3 nucleotide sequence: TGTGCCAGCAGCTTTGGGGCGGCTAATGAAAAACTGTTTTTT.

This clonotype was detected only a few times. The rearrangement uses TRBV20-1 and TRBJ2-1; a possible D gene is TRBD2 (6 bases). In germline, CDR1 is DFQATT, CDR2 SNEGSKA (reference sequence). CDR3 length: 14 amino acids. Deletions cut 1 base from V and 7 bases from J, with 14 bases between. The CDR3 reads CSARGSGPGNEQFF. The CDR3 nucleotides read TGCAGTGCTAGAGGAAGCGGGCCTGGAAATGAGCAGTTCTTC.

The chain joins TRBV20-1 to TRBJ2-7; TRBD2 matches at 11 bases. Per the germline V gene, CDR1 is DFQATT and CDR2 is SNEGSKA (reference sequence). CDR3 length: 14 amino acids. The J segment lost 7 bases and the V segment lost 3 bases, leaving 8 bases of the junction unmatched. DNA for the CDR3: TGCAGTGCTAGTGTTAGCGGGAGGGTGGGGGAGCAGTACTTC. Translated, it gives CSASVSGRVGEQYF.

V usage is TRBV18 and J usage is TRBJ2-1; 7 nucleotides agree with TRBD2. This CDR3 is built from 14 residues. Germline CDR1 is KGHSH and CDR2 is LQKENI. Trimming at V came to 1 base and at J to 4 bases, leaving 1 base not matched to a gene. The CDR3 nucleotides read TGTGCCAGCTCACCACTTAGCGGGTACAATGAGCAGTTCTTC. This gives the protein CASSPLSGYNEQFF. The entire variable domain, with the rest obtained from reference TRBV18 and TRBJ2-1, is as follows: NAGVMQNPRHLVRRRGQEARLRCSPMKGHSHVYWYRQLPEEGLKFMVYLQKENIIDESGMPKERFSAEFPKEGPSILRIQQVVRGDSAAYFCASSPLSGYNEQFFGPGTRLTVL.

This clonotype was detected once. This chain connects TRBV27 to TRBJ2-5, with D tentatively TRBD1 (5 bases). V shed 7 bases and J shed 2 bases, with 11 bases lying between them. Germline CDR1 is MNHEY and CDR2 is SMNVEV (reference sequence). The CDR3 loop spans 13 amino acids. CDR3 loop: CASTGPEQETQYF. DNA for the CDR3: TGTGCCAGCACAGGGCCTGAACAAGAGACCCAGTACTTC.

The sample holds many counts of this clonotype. The V call is TRBV12-3 or TRBV12-4, the J call TRBJ2-1, with D unclear. Trimming shortened V by 5 bases and J by 5 bases, and 13 bases separated the two germline ends. This CDR3 has 14 amino acids. The CDR3 spells CASSGRRTDNEQFF. The CDR3 nucleotides are TGTGCCAGCAGTGGCAGACGGACGGACAATGAGCAGTTCTTC.